Sequencing of this T cell receptor (beta chain) was carried out in a study of graft-versus-host responses after intestinal transplantation. The overall study: Anti-thymocyte globulin was used for induction in all recipients, who then took tacrolimus and steroids for approximately 3 years. Findings and limits, study-wide: Peak circulating GvH clone levels tracked with early post-transplant HvG declines. Across patients carrying graft-donor T cell macrochimerism, allografts held high graft-versus-host to host-versus-graft clonal ratios.

Here immunoSEQ multiplex PCR was the method, and the copy in TCRdb shows in-frame clones only, minus some. The table has some 39,000 clones, roughly 95% seen once. As for this clone: Its antigen is unknown. Other DNA sequences from this sample encode an identical CDR3 as well.

This clonotype was obtained from a human donor who was the organ donor for an intestinal transplant. The specimen comprised unstimulated CD8+ T cells sorted from spleen or lymph node cells, sampled before transplant.

The CDR3 region has the DNA TGTGCCAGCAGTTATCCCGGGACTCAAGAGACCCAGTACTTC. It translates to CASSYPGTQETQYF. This rearrangement joins TRBV6-6 to TRBJ2-5; D is possibly TRBD2 (6 bases). V dropped 3 bases and J dropped 2 bases, with 10 bases sitting between them. From germline, CDR1 is MNHNY and CDR2 SVGAGI (reference sequence). The CDR3 spans 14 residues.